This T cell receptor (beta chain) was recovered during a study of CD8+CD57+ T cells in acquired aplastic anemia. Study-wide background: Sorted CD4+ and CD8+ cells yielded roughly 3.4 ug of DNA on average. Study-wide results and caveats: A significant difference in CD8+ Simpson's diversity between patients and controls was not found. Common to patients and controls were 25 to 30 CD8+ CDR3 sequences.

In the case of this clonotype: Its antigen is unidentified.

The V gene lost 3 bases and the J gene lost 2 bases, with 11 bases spanning the gap. CDR1 and CDR2 (germline): DFQATT, SNEGSKA (reference sequence). CDR3 length equals 15 residues. Sequenced patients had shown CD8+CD57+ cell expansion by flow cytometry. The use of genomic DNA as template underpinned the TCR beta VDJ and CDR3 profiling. TCRdb reanalysed the reads using MiXCR and keeps one entry per CDR3 protein. Among 150,000 or so distinct CDR3 sequences, roughly 54% were seen once, and the ten largest hold less than 15%. This TCR derives from a human donor with aplastic anemia. The rearrangement links TRBV20-1 to TRBJ2-6; D call uncertain. The specimen was sorted CD4+, CD8+, or CD8+CD57+ T cells (not recorded which) from PBMCs. CDR3 loop: CSARLDGTGANVLTF. DNA of the CDR3: TGCAGTGCTAGGCTGGACGGAACTGGGGCCAACGTCCTGACTTTC.